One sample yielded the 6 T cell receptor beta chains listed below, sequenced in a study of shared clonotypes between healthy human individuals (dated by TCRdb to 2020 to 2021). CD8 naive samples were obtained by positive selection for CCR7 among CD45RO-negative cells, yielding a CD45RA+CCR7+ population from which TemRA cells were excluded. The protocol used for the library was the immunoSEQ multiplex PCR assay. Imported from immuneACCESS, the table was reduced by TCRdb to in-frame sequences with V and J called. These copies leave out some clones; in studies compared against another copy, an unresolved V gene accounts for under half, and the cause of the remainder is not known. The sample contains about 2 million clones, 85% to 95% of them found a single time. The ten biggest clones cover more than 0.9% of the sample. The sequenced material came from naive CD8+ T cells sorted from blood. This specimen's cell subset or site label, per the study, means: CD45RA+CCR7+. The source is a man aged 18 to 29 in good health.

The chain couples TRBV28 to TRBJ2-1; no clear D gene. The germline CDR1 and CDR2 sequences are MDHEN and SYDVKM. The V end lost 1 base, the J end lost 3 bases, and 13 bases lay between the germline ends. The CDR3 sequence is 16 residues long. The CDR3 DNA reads TGTGCCAGCAGTTTATCCTACTCGACGGACTACAATGAGCAGTTCTTC. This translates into CASSLSYSTDYNEQFF.

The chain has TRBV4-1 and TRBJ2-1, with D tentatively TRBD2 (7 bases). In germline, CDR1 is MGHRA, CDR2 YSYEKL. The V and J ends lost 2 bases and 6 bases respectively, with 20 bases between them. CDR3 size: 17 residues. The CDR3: CASSQIPTGGPGNEQFF. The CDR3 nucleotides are TGCGCCAGCAGCCAAATACCTACGGGGGGCCCGGGCAATGAGCAGTTCTTC.

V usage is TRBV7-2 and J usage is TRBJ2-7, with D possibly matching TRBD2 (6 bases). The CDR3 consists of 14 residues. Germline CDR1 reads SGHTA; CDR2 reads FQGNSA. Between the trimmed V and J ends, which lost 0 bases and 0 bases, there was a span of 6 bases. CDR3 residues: CASSLADYSYEQYF. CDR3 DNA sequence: TGTGCCAGCAGCTTAGCGGACTACTCCTACGAGCAGTACTTC. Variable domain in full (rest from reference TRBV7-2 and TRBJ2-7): GAGVSQSPSNKVTEKGKDVELRCDPISGHTALYWYRQSLGQGLEFLIYFQGNSAPDKSGLPSDRFSAERTGGSVSTLTIQRTQQEDSAVYLCASSLADYSYEQYFGPGTRLTVT.

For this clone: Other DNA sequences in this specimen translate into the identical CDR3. CDR3 in amino acids: CASRGDSYEQYF. For the CDR3, the DNA is TGTGCCAGCAGGGGGGATTCCTACGAGCAGTACTTC. V usage is TRBV2 and J usage is TRBJ2-7, with D possibly called TRBD1 or TRBD2 (5 bases each). There are 12 residues in the CDR3. Germline CDR1 reads SNHLY; CDR2 reads FYNNEI. V was shortened by 6 bases and J by 1 base, with 7 bases between the two germline ends.

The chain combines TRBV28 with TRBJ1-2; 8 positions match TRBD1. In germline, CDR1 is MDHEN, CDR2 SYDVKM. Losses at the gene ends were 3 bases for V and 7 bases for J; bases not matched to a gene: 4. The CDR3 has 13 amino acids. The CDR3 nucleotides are TGTGCCAGCAGTTTCAGGGGGCGCACTGGCTACACCTTC. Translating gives CASSFRGRTGYTF.

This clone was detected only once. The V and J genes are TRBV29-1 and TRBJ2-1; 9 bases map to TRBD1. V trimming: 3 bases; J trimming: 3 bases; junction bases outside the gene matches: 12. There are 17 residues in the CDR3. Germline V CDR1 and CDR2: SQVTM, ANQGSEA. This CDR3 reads CSVDSSPKDRGYNEQFF. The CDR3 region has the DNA TGCAGCGTTGACTCGTCTCCGAAGGACAGGGGCTACAATGAGCAGTTCTTC.